This T cell receptor beta chain is drawn from a study of cytomegalovirus exposure and HLA in healthy donors. Study-wide results and limits: Published work reported that the classifier diagnosed cytomegalovirus status with high specificity and sensitivity.

About this clone itself: Antigen unknown.

There are 16 residues in the CDR3. The trim removed 0 bases at V and 3 bases at J, leaving 6 bases unmatched. Germline V lookup: CDR1 SGHKS, CDR2 YYEKEE (reference sequence). Primers included in the PCR were 60 Vbeta and 13 Jbeta primers. Some clones are missing from TCRdb's copy, which holds only in-frame ones; the method was immunoSEQ multiplex PCR. Seen here are tens of thousands of clones, roughly 80% observed once, and the top ten hold 1.4%. Sequencing input: PBMCs. This clonotype was sampled from a male donor in good health and CMV-seronegative. The V gene is TRBV5-5, the J gene TRBJ2-1, with 7 nucleotides matching TRBD2. The CDR3 here is CASSLGLSGDYNEQFF. In nucleotides, the CDR3 is TGTGCCAGCAGCTTGGGTCTAAGCGGGGACTACAATGAGCAGTTCTTC.